This paragraph covers one T cell receptor (beta chain) sequence. Its target antigen remains unknown. The record has no base qualities; no much larger clone is one base away. Other DNA variants within this sample encode the same CDR3. TCRbeta CDR3 regions were amplified from genomic DNA by means of the immunoSEQ Assay, a bias-controlled multiplex PCR. The original pipeline was this. Within the assay, amplification of reference gene primers was used to estimate how many nucleated cells each sample contained. Sequence reads were collapsed and filtered to measure the absolute abundance of every unique TCRbeta CDR3 rearrangement. For each sample, productive Simpson clonality was calculated by taking the square root of Simpson's diversity index across productive rearrangements. TCRdb took over this immuneACCESS table, retaining in-frame rearrangements with V and J assigned. Such tables are incomplete; in checked studies, under half of the missing clones stem from an unresolved V gene, and the remainder is unexplained. From that table come the V and J calls and clone size; the DNA was used to work out D and trimming. Across this sample there are about 200,000 clones, with around 85% seen only once. The ten biggest clones cover 7.9% of the sample.

This record belongs to a study of blood T cell repertoires in COVID-19 (dated by TCRdb to 2020 to 2022). In the study overall: Samples covering the acute and convalescent phases of COVID-19 were provided by collaborators in the United States, Italy and Spain. Samples were obtained from the ongoing ImmuneRACE study (first 160 participants) and from over a thousand subjects provided by 6 global collaborators. Where HLA class I and class II types were available, the types were taken from metadata supplied by the sample provider, not from assay-based typing. The material from the prospective study consisted of cDNA or gDNA derived from T cells, B-cell-depleted T cells, or PBMCs. Subjects who had been exposed to COVID-19, were actively infected with it, or had recovered from it provided the deeply sampled blood TCRbeta repertoires that made up the dataset. Sample metadata almost always included a de-identified subject ID, COVID-19 status, age in years and sex. The repertoires were made available in a free public database intended to serve as a resource for research on the immune response to SARS-CoV-2. Results the study describes overall, beyond this receptor: The amount of clinical and demographic metadata varied by source and participant and was provided uncurated.

CDR1 and CDR2 were assigned from the germline V gene as MGHRA and YSYEKL. The CDR3 goes from the cysteine to the phenylalanine over 16 residues. This entry keeps only the CDR3 DNA: 48 bases, framed from base 1. Trimming accounts for 3 bases at V and 3 bases at J, while the number of junction bases matched to no gene is 1. The collaborating institutions used their own protocols to collect whole blood in K2EDTA tubes. For TCRbeta analysis, collaborators shipped samples as frozen whole blood, isolated PBMCs, or DNA extracted from either of those sample types. This chain joins TRBV4-1 to TRBJ2-1, and TRBD2 matches 14 of the central bases. The clonotype originates from a woman older than 75 with acute or convalescent COVID-19. The specimen was peripheral blood. The CDR3 region: CASSQGLAGVYNEQFF. The DNA sequence reads TGCGCCAGCAGCCAGGGACTAGCGGGGGTCTACAATGAGCAGTTCTTC.